The clone carrying this T cell receptor beta chain showed up just a few times. The record originates from a study of cytomegalovirus exposure and HLA in healthy donors. Vbeta (60) and Jbeta (13) primers were used in the PCR. Data came from immunoSEQ multiplex PCR; TCRdb stores just in-frame clones and leaves some out. Of roughly 98,000 clones listed, about four fifths are singletons. The V and J ends lost 5 bases and 8 bases respectively, with 23 bases between them. CDR1 is MNHNY and CDR2 is SVGAGI in the germline V gene (reference sequence). This CDR3 comprises 16 residues. The specimen was PBMCs. This clonotype originated in a female donor in good health and CMV-seropositive. The J gene is TRBJ2-3, the V gene TRBV6-6; D is possibly TRBD2 (5 bases). CDR3 loop: CASSRDTVSVAGTQYF. The DNA for the CDR3 is TGTGCCAGCAGTCGCGACACGGTCTCAGTTGCGGGTACGCAGTATTTT.